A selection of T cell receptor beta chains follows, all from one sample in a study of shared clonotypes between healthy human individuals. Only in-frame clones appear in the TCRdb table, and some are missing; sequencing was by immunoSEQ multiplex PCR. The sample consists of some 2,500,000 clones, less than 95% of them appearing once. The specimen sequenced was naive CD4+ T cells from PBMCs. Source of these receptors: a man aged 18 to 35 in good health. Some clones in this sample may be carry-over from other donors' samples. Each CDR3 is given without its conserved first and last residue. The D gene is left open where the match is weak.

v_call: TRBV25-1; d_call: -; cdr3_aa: ASSEYRTPEGNEQF
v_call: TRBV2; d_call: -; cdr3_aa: ASSMGGLAYNEQF
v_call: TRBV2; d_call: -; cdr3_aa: ASSEGGRERGNTIY
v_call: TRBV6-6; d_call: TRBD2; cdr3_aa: ASSKGLAGLYEQY
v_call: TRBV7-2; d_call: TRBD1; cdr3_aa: ASSLAGTGAAKNIQY
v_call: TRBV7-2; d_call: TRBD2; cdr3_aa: ASSLRGTAEETQY
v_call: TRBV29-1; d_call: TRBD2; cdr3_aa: SVHGRLTTDTQY
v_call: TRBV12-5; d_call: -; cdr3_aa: ASGIGTPSDTQY
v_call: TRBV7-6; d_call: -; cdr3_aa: ASSLKVTVGGSYNEQF
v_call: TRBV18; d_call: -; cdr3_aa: ASSPGVNTEAF
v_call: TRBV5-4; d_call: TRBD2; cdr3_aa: ASSYRGEPTDTQY
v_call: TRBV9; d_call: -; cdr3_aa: ASSATSGAEAF
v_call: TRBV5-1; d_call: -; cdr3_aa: ASSSIGTQY
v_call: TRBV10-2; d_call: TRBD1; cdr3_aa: ASSDGTDQETQY
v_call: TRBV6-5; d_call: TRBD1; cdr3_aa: ASSWDRGLETQY
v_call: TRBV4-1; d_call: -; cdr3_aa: ASSQDQVWNDAGELF
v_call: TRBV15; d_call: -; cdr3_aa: ATGTGRQNKREAF
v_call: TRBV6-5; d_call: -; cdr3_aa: ASSDRNYGYT
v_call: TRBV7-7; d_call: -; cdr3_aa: ASGRVRGTGELF
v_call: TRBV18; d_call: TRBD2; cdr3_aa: ASSPWTSGSGPEQF
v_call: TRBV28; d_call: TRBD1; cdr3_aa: ASSLGGTDNEKLF
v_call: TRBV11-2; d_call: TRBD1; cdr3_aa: ASSLIRRDRGNEQY
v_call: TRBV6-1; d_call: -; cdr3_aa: ASSEAGQVGRGYT
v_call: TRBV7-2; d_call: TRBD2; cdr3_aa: ASSLDLAGGRETQY
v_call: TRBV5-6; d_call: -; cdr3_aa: ASSFRGTDTQY
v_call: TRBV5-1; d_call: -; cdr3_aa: ASSLGTTEETQY
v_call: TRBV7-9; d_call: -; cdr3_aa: ASSLFGSNTIY
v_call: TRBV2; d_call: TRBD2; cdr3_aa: ASSERSNREGGAYEQY
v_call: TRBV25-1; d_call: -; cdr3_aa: ASSEPAGRNEKLF
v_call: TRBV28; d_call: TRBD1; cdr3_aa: ASSFPTDRAGTEAF
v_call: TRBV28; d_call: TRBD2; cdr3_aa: ASSLEGGILSSTDTQY
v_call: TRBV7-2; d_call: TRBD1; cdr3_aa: ASNPRDSRYTEAF
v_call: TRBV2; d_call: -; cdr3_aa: ASIPPSRGNTIY
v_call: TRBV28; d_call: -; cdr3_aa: ASDMSGTTGTDTQY
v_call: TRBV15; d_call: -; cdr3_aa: ATSRQGPAYGYT
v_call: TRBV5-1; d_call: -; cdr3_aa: ASSIVANTGELF
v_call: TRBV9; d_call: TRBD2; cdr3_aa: ASSVTLAGTYEQY
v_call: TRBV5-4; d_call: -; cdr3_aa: ASSETAFGYEQY
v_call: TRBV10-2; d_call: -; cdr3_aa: ASSVVGRGAF
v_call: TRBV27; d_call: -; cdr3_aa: ASSPTGRGNYGYT
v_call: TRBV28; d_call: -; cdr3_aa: ASGASGWEQY
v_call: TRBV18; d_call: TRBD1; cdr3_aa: ASSPAIDRVEVN
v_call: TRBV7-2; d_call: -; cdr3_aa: ASSSSGTLHPYGYT
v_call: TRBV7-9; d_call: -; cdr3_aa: ASSLGAGSKTEAF
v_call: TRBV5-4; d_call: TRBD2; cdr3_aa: ASSPPRLAAQETQY
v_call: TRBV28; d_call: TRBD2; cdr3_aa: ASVPNVAGGGGDEQF